This T cell receptor (beta chain) originates from a study of T cell changes during pregnancy in multiple sclerosis. The data were produced by immunoSEQ multiplex PCR, yet TCRdb's version contains in-frame clones alone and is incomplete. The table has about 100,000 clones, 91% seen once; the top ten hold less than 4.5%. Trimming removed 4 bases at V and 7 bases at J, with 12 bases between. This CDR3 contains 14 residues. Germline V gene lookup returns CDR1 SGHDT and CDR2 YYEEEE. The starting material was peripheral blood, obtained after pregnancy. The chain carries TRBV5-6 and TRBJ1-6; possibly TRBD1 for D (6 bases). The TCR was taken from a female donor with multiple sclerosis, enrolled in a pregnancy study. The CDR3 DNA reads TGTGCCAGCAGCGGGGGCTTAAGGAATTCACCCCTCCACTTT. It is translated as CASSGGLRNSPLHF.